The clone carrying this TCR beta chain was counted a single time. Its antigen is undetermined. These data are taken from a study of blood T cells in healthy people across ages. General study results and limits: Diversity estimated from one million T cells was considered an underestimate.

With 5 bases clipped from V and 1 base from J, the junction kept 7 bases outside the gene matches. CDR1 and CDR2 (germline): DFQATT, SNEGSKA (reference sequence). The CDR3 is 14 residues long. Next came a second PCR, run for about 7 to 12 cycles, which used a sample-barcoded 5' primer along with a J-beta primer mix. Each CDR3 protein is one row after TCRdb ran MiXCR on the 5' RACE reads. The sample has just under 550,000 distinct CDR3 sequences, around 24% seen once; the top ten hold around 10%. These records were also assigned to another study, of T cells of mothers and their children. Per that paper: The sample comes from eight or nine healthy Caucasian donors: mothers and children. At about 1.5 ug per 15 ul, all of the extracted RNA went into cDNA synthesis. Each child gave 2.5 million to 3.5 million TCR beta CDR3 reads (each mother, over 10 million).

This TCR came from a boy between 10 and 17 years old in good health. The specimen sequenced was blood. The genes are TRBV20-1 and TRBJ2-7; 8 bases agree with TRBD2. The CDR3 here is CSADKREWSYEQYF. The CDR3 DNA follows: TGCAGTGCTGATAAGCGGGAGTGGTCCTACGAGCAGTACTTC.